These 16 T cell receptor beta chains were sequenced from one sample in a study of cytomegalovirus exposure and HLA in healthy donors. Produced via immunoSEQ multiplex PCR; TCRdb's table is partial and in-frame only. Among approximately 200,000 clones, more than 80% were seen once, and the ten largest hold about 7%. Sequenced sample: PBMCs. Source of these receptors: a man younger than 35 in good health and CMV-seropositive.

This clone showed up just a few times. This chain uses TRBV7-6 with TRBJ2-1, with 8 bases that match TRBD2. This CDR3 region has 15 residues. Germline CDR1 SGHVS, CDR2 FNYEAQ. Germline trimming cut 10 bases from V and 7 bases from J; bases unmatched to any gene: 15. The CDR3 protein is CATLSGAGDGNEQFF. The CDR3 DNA sequence: TGTGCCACCCTAAGTGGAGCGGGAGACGGGAATGAGCAGTTCTTC.

In nucleotides, the CDR3 is TGTGCCAGCAGTGAAGCAGGGGGCTCTGCCTACGAGCAGTACTTC. Amino acids: CASSEAGGSAYEQYF. The rearrangement joins TRBV2 to TRBJ2-7; 7 bases map to TRBD1. Germline lookup yields CDR1 SNHLY and CDR2 FYNNEI. Germline trimming cut 0 bases from V and 2 bases from J; bases unmatched to any gene: 4. This CDR3 has 15 residues.

The table lists this clone with a count of one. The chain recombines TRBV5-1 with TRBJ1-2; a weak D match, TRBD1 (6 bases). V shed 4 bases and J shed 6 bases, with 16 bases lying between them. Germline CDR1 and CDR2: SGHRS and YFSETQ. CDR3 length: 14 amino acids. CDR3 sequence (DNA): TGCGCCAGCAGCCAAACAGGGAAAGTAGATGGCTACACCTTC. This codes for CASSQTGKVDGYTF.

The rearrangement uses TRBV28 and TRBJ2-7; possibly TRBD1 for D (7 bases). Germline lookup yields CDR1 MDHEN and CDR2 SYDVKM. CDR3 length: 21 amino acids. V lost 7 bases and J lost 3, with 37 bases in between. DNA for the CDR3: TGTGCCAGCAATCTTCTCAGTCGGCTGTGGGCGGGACAGACCTCCCTCTACGAGCAGTACTTC. This gives the protein CASNLLSRLWAGQTSLYEQYF.

V is TRBV7-2 and J is TRBJ2-1; D may be TRBD1 (6 bases). Trimming took 0 bases from V and 12 from J, leaving 15 bases between them. The CDR3 is 14 residues long. In germline, CDR1 is SGHTA, CDR2 FQGNSA. CDR3: CASSLAFDRSGQFF. The DNA for the CDR3 is TGTGCCAGCAGCTTAGCGTTCGACAGGTCAGGGCAGTTCTTC.

In its sample, this clone was seen once. V usage is TRBV15 and J usage is TRBJ2-7; possible D gene TRBD2, 5 bases. The germline V and J ends were trimmed by 5 bases and 6 bases, with 14 bases remaining between them. The germline gives CDR1 LNHNV, CDR2 YYDKDF (reference sequence). This CDR3 contains 13 residues. The CDR3 DNA follows: TGTGCCACCAGCGGTTCAGGTGGAGGCGAGCAGTACTTC. Protein: CATSGSGGGEQYF.

The chain joins TRBV19 to TRBJ1-2; 7 nucleotides agree with TRBD1. The germline V gene has CDR1 LNHDA and CDR2 SQIVND (reference sequence). Trimming took 5 bases from V and 9 from J; bases not matched to a gene: 6. The CDR3 totals 12 residues. The DNA of the CDR3 is TGTGCCAGTAGTTTCCGACAGGGTCGCTACACCTTC. Amino acid sequence: CASSFRQGRYTF.

V and J are TRBV9 and TRBJ1-2; 7 bases match TRBD1. This CDR3 contains 14 residues. Per germline, CDR1 SGDLS and CDR2 YYNGEE. V shed 6 bases and J 8 bases; nucleotides not matched to a gene: 13. The DNA for the CDR3 is TGTGCCAGCACCAGGGGGTCCAGGGGGGAGGGCTACACCTTC. It translates to CASTRGSRGEGYTF.

The V gene is TRBV11-2, the J gene TRBJ2-5, with 11 nucleotides matching TRBD2. The CDR3 sequence is 16 residues long. The V segment lost 5 bases and the J segment 1 base; nucleotides outside the gene matches: 6. CDR1 is SGHAT, CDR2 FQNNGV, per germline. CDR3 nucleotide sequence: TGTGCCAGCAGCCGAGGGACTAGCGGTCGCCAAGAGACCCAGTACTTC. Protein product: CASSRGTSGRQETQYF.

The rearrangement joins TRBV27 to TRBJ2-2; TRBD1 matches at 7 bases. Germline CDR1 MNHEY, CDR2 SMNVEV (reference sequence). Unmatched junction bases numbered 6, after V lost 5 bases and J lost 12 bases. There are 12 residues in the CDR3. The CDR3, as DNA: TGTGCCAGCAGTCCCCCGACAGGGCAGCTGTTTTTT. It codes for CASSPPTGQLFF.

This chain connects TRBV7-2 to TRBJ1-1; D possibly corresponds to TRBD1 (5 bases). The V and J ends lost 3 bases and 6 bases respectively, with 11 bases between them. The CDR3 extends over 13 amino acids. In germline, CDR1 is SGHTA, CDR2 FQGNSA. The DNA of the CDR3 is TGTGCCAGCAGCTTGAGGCGGGGGGCTGAAGCTTTCTTT. Translating gives CASSLRRGAEAFF.

The V gene is TRBV6-5, the J gene TRBJ1-1; 7 positions agree with TRBD1. V was clipped by 11 bases and J by 4 bases; unmatched bases: 10. The CDR3 totals 13 residues. Germline lookup yields CDR1 MNHEY and CDR2 SVGAGI. The CDR3 DNA follows: TGTGCCGCGTCCGGAGGACAGGCCACTGAAGCTTTCTTT. Protein: CAASGGQATEAFF.

The V gene is TRBV30, the J gene TRBJ2-1; 11 bases are a match to TRBD2. The CDR3 is 14 amino acids. Germline V gene data show CDR1 as GTSNPN and CDR2 as SVGIG (reference sequence). J was trimmed by 6 bases and V by 7 bases; bases with no gene match: 8. The CDR3 region is CASQTSGIGNEQFF. CDR3 DNA: TGTGCCTCGCAGACTAGCGGGATAGGCAATGAGCAGTTCTTC. The full variable domain, rest sourced from reference TRBV30 and TRBJ2-1, is SQTIHQWPATLVQPVGSPLSLECTVEGTSNPNLYWYRQAAGRGLQLLFYSVGIGQISSEVPQNLSASRPQDRQFILSSKKLLLSDSGFYLCASQTSGIGNEQFFGPGTRLTVL.

The chain has TRBV18 and TRBJ2-5; unclear D gene. Germline V gives CDR1 KGHSH, CDR2 LQKENI. V lost 0 bases and J lost 7, with 9 bases in between. The CDR3 is 13 amino acids. The CDR3 is CASSPPSLGTQYF. CDR3 bases: TGTGCCAGCTCACCACCCAGTCTTGGGACCCAGTACTTC.

The chain uses TRBV7-2 and TRBJ2-7; the D is unclear. Trimming stripped 1 base from V and 2 bases from J, with 9 bases between. The CDR3 runs to 14 residues. Germline V lookup: CDR1 SGHTA, CDR2 FQGNSA. The CDR3 loop is CASSLDENPYEQYF. The CDR3 region has the DNA TGTGCCAGCAGCTTAGATGAGAACCCCTACGAGCAGTACTTC.

V and J are TRBV7-2 and TRBJ2-7; 11 bases line up with TRBD2. V was pared by 5 bases and J by 3 bases, with 12 bases of the junction left unmatched. The germline CDR1 and CDR2 sequences are SGHTA and FQGNSA. The CDR3 covers 17 residues. The CDR3 protein is CASSTVPGLADFYEQYF. As DNA, the CDR3 is TGTGCCAGCAGCACGGTACCGGGACTAGCGGACTTCTACGAGCAGTACTTC.